These T cell receptor beta chains were read from a single sample in a study of CD4 T cells in relation to SARS-CoV-2 and coronaviruses. The assay was immunoSEQ multiplex PCR, and TCRdb's table has in-frame clones only and misses some. The data hold about 20,000 clones, with about 66% observed a single time. For these TCRs, the target antigens are not known. The specimen sequenced was CD4+ T cells from PBMCs, cultured in vitro. The receptor set was obtained from a human donor in good health. Both conserved end residues are part of each CDR3. A D gene is named only where the DNA matches it firmly. Clone size, where shown, is once, few, many, or a class for clones that have expanded.

TRBV7-9,.,.,TRBJ2-2,CASSLLLGIGTGELFF,TGTGCCAGCAGTTTATTGTTGGGGATCGGCACCGGGGAGCTGTTTTTT
TRBV10-3,TRBD2,.,TRBJ2-1,CAIRTSATPPANEQFF,TGTGCCATCCGGACTAGCGCCACCCCCCCCGCCAATGAGCAGTTCTTC
TRBV27,.,.,TRBJ1-5,CASRQGRNQPQHF,TGTGCCAGTCGGCAGGGTCGCAATCAGCCCCAGCATTTT
TRBV21-1,.,.,TRBJ1-3,CASSTWGRQSSGNTIYF,TGTGCCAGCAGCACTTGGGGACGGCAGAGCTCTGGAAACACCATATATTTT
TRBV28,.,few,TRBJ1-2,CASSRNFNYGYTF,TGTGCCAGCAGCCGTAACTTTAACTATGGCTACACCTTC
TRBV29-1,.,.,TRBJ1-1,CSVNRVGRDTEAFF,TGCAGCGTCAACAGGGTCGGGAGGGACACTGAAGCTTTCTTT
TRBV7-3,TRBD1,few,TRBJ2-6,CASSPRDSLSGANVLTF,TGTGCCAGCAGCCCACGGGACAGTCTCTCTGGGGCCAACGTCCTGACTTTC
TRBV5-1,TRBD1,once,TRBJ1-5,CASSWGTGNSNQPQHF,TGCGCCAGCAGCTGGGGGACAGGGAATAGCAATCAGCCCCAGCATTTT
TRBV3-1/TRBV3-2,TRBD2,few,TRBJ2-2,CASGISGSTGELFF,TGTGCCAGCGGAATTAGCGGGAGCACCGGGGAGCTGTTTTTT
TRBV27,.,.,TRBJ1-5,CASSLWADNQPQHF,TGTGCCAGCAGTTTATGGGCAGACAATCAGCCCCAGCATTTT
TRBV5-4,.,.,TRBJ2-7,CASSPGLTSSEQYF,TGTGCCAGCAGCCCCGGGCTAACTAGTAGCGAGCAGTACTTC
TRBV6-2/TRBV6-3,.,.,TRBJ2-4,CASSYSNGNIQYF,TGTGCCAGCAGTTACTCGAACGGAAACATTCAGTACTTC
TRBV7-8,.,once,TRBJ2-5,CASSSKGGILGVGQETQYF,TGTGCCAGCAGCTCAAAGGGGGGGATCCTAGGGGTGGGGCAAGAGACCCAGTACTTC
TRBV19,.,.,TRBJ2-2,CASSIQGGGNTGELFF,TGTGCCAGTAGTATCCAGGGGGGAGGAAATACCGGGGAGCTGTTTTTT
TRBV5-1,.,.,TRBJ2-2,CASSLGGNANTGELFF,TGCGCCAGCAGCTTGGGGGGAAACGCGAACACCGGGGAGCTGTTTTTT
TRBV18,TRBD1,few,TRBJ1-1,CASSLQGGSNTEAFF,TGTGCCAGCTCACTCCAGGGGGGTTCCAACACTGAAGCTTTCTTT
TRBV7-2,.,.,TRBJ1-2,CASSPWGGRPHGYTF,TGTGCCAGCAGCCCCTGGGGGGGGCGTCCCCATGGCTACACCTTC
TRBV5-8,TRBD2,.,TRBJ2-2,CASSSHVGLVNTGELFF,TGTGCCAGCAGCTCCCATGTGGGACTAGTGAACACCGGGGAGCTGTTTTTT
TRBV7-8,TRBD1,.,TRBJ2-2,CASSRGQDPGELFF,TGTGCCAGCAGCCGAGGACAGGACCCCGGGGAGCTGTTTTTT
TRBV4-1,.,few,TRBJ1-6,CASSWGGFSHSPLHF,TGCGCCAGCAGCTGGGGAGGGTTCTCGCATTCACCCCTCCACTTT
TRBV29-1,.,.,TRBJ2-7,CSVGAGPYEQYF,TGCAGCGTTGGGGCGGGCCCCTACGAGCAGTACTTC
TRBV2,.,.,TRBJ1-2,CASTGTPYGYTF,TGTGCCAGCACGGGGACCCCCTATGGCTACACCTTC
TRBV5-1,TRBD1,few,TRBJ1-3,CASSMNPPGQSSGNTIYF,TGCGCCAGCAGCATGAATCCACCGGGACAGAGCTCTGGAAACACCATATATTTT
TRBV4-1,.,.,TRBJ1-4,CASSQGIWGGEKLFF,TGCGCCAGCAGCCAAGGGATTTGGGGTGGGGAAAAACTGTTTTTT